Listed below are T cell receptor beta chains from one sample, sequenced in a study of cytomegalovirus exposure and HLA in healthy donors. Measured with immunoSEQ multiplex PCR; TCRdb has only the in-frame clones, and not every one. The table includes 200,000 to 250,000 clones, roughly 85% detected once. The sequenced material came from PBMCs. The receptors were sampled from a woman in her late teens or twenties in good health and CMV-seronegative. CDR3s include the opening cysteine and the closing phenylalanine or tryptophan. D genes are given only for firm matches. Size values are once, few and many counts, or a class for expanded clones, and some rows have none.

TRBJ1-2,TRBV30,few,TRBD1,TGTGCCTGGAGACCCCCTACAGGGGTCGGCTACACCTTC,CAWRPPTGVGYTF
TRBJ1-5,TRBV27,-,TRBD1,TGTGCCAGCAGTTTAATAGGACAGGGAAGGCAGCCCCAGCATTTT,CASSLIGQGRQPQHF
TRBJ1-5,TRBV29-1,-,TRBD1,TGCAGCCTCTGGACAGGGGCCGGCCGCAATCAGCCCCAGCATTTT,CSLWTGAGRNQPQHF
TRBJ2-7,TRBV7-2,-,-,TGTGCCAGCAGCTTAGGAGTAGGGATAGGCTACGAGCAGTACTTC,CASSLGVGIGYEQYF
TRBJ2-1,TRBV25-1,-,-,TGTGCCAGCAGTGAATCGACACTTGCGGGTTCCTACAATGAGCAGTTCTTC,CASSESTLAGSYNEQFF
TRBJ2-7,TRBV6-5,-,-,TGTGCCAGCAGTAACCGGGACAACAATCACTTC,CASSNRDNNHF
TRBJ2-6,TRBV9,-,TRBD2,TGTGCCAGCAGCGTAGGACTAGCAGCTGGGGCCAACGTCCTGACTTTC,CASSVGLAAGANVLTF
TRBJ1-2,TRBV6-5,-,-,TGTGCCAGCAGGCTGGGCTATGGCTACACCTTC,CASRLGYGYTF
TRBJ1-4,TRBV6-1,few,-,TGTGCCAGCAGTGAAGTAGGGGTTGGTGAAAAACTGTTTTTT,CASSEVGVGEKLFF
TRBJ2-7,TRBV18,few,TRBD2,TGTGCCAGCTCACCCGGGACTAGCGGGCTCTCCTACGAGCAGTACTTC,CASSPGTSGLSYEQYF
TRBJ2-2,TRBV9,-,-,TGTGCCAGCAGCGTAGGGAGTACCGGGGAGCTGTTTTTT,CASSVGSTGELFF
TRBJ2-1,TRBV28,-,-,TGTGCCAGCAGTACCCCAGGACTACCCTCGGGGAATGAGCAGTTCTTC,CASSTPGLPSGNEQFF
TRBJ2-7,TRBV7-7,-,-,TGTGCTAGCAGCTTAGGGCCGGGTGGCCAGAACGAGCAGTACTTC,CASSLGPGGQNEQYF
TRBJ2-7,TRBV4-1,once,TRBD1,TGCGCCAGCAGCCGGGGACAGGGAACCTACGAGCAGTACTTC,CASSRGQGTYEQYF
TRBJ1-4,TRBV15,-,-,TGTGCCACCAGCAGCGCCCCACAAGGCGCAACTAATGAAAAACTGTTTTTT,CATSSAPQGATNEKLFF
TRBJ2-7,TRBV28,-,-,TGTGCCAGCACCCGGTGGGTGGGCGAGAACGAGCAGTACTTC,CASTRWVGENEQYF
TRBJ2-4,TRBV2,-,-,TGTGCCAGCAGTGTTAACGACGGGAACATTCAGTACTTC,CASSVNDGNIQYF
TRBJ2-1,TRBV29-1,-,-,TGCAGCGTTGTGCTAGTCCATGAGCAGTTCTTC,CSVVLVHEQFF
TRBJ2-2,TRBV5-1,-,TRBD1,TGCGCCTCAGAAGGGACAGATGGTCCCGGGGAGCTGTTTTTT,CASEGTDGPGELFF
TRBJ1-3,TRBV30,-,-,TGTGCCTGGAGTTCGTGGGGGACATCGGGAAACACCATATATTTT,CAWSSWGTSGNTIYF
TRBJ1-2,TRBV19,-,-,TGTGCCACCTTTCGGGGGGGCAACTATGGCTACACCTTC,CATFRGGNYGYTF
TRBJ2-2,TRBV30,-,TRBD1,TGTGCCTGTGACAGGGAGAACACCGGGGAGCTGTTTTTT,CACDRENTGELFF
TRBJ2-2,TRBV30,-,-,TGTGCCTGGCTAGTCCTGGAGGAGCTGTTTTTT,CAWLVLEELFF
TRBJ1-1,TRBV28,-,-,TGTGCCAGCAGAAAACAACCGGGACAAGGGTTCACTGAAGCTTTCTTT,CASRKQPGQGFTEAFF
TRBJ2-7,TRBV19,-,-,TGTGCCAGTAGTATACCAGGGACGAACTACGAGCAGTACTTC,CASSIPGTNYEQYF
TRBJ1-2,TRBV5-1,-,-,TGCGCCAGCAGCCCCGTGGGGGGAACCCATGGCTACACCTTC,CASSPVGGTHGYTF
TRBJ2-3,TRBV7-6,-,-,TGTGCCAGCAGCATGGACTATGGGGATACGCAGTATTTT,CASSMDYGDTQYF
TRBJ2-3,TRBV5-4,once,TRBD2,TGTGCCAGCAGCTTCGGGGGGTGGACAACTCGCACAGATACGCAGTATTTT,CASSFGGWTTRTDTQYF
TRBJ1-1,TRBV9,-,-,TGTGCCAGCAGCGTAGGGGCAGCACGAGTATCTGAAGCTTTCTTT,CASSVGAARVSEAFF
TRBJ2-7,TRBV6-1,once,-,TGTGCCAGCAGTGTGGGTCCCGGCGAGCAGTACTTC,CASSVGPGEQYF
TRBJ1-1,TRBV7-6,-,-,TGTGCCAGCAGCTTAGAGGGCACAATCACTGAAGCTTTCTTT,CASSLEGTITEAFF
TRBJ1-2,TRBV30,-,-,TGTGCCTGGAGTGAACGACAGGTGGGAGGCTACACCTTC,CAWSERQVGGYTF
TRBJ1-3,TRBV2,once,-,TGTGCCAGCACCCCCTCTGGGGCAACTGGAAACACCATATATTTT,CASTPSGATGNTIYF
TRBJ2-2,TRBV18,-,-,TGTGCCAGCTCACCAGACCAGGCTGTTACCGGGGAGCTGTTTTTT,CASSPDQAVTGELFF
TRBJ2-2,TRBV6-1,few,-,TGTGCCAGCAGTTGGGACCGATACACCGGGGAGCTGTTTTTT,CASSWDRYTGELFF
TRBJ2-2,TRBV9,-,TRBD2,TGTGCCAGCAGTCCACTAGCGGGAGGGCCCCTCGGGGAGCTGTTTTTT,CASSPLAGGPLGELFF
TRBJ2-1,TRBV5-1,-,TRBD1,TGCGCCAGCAGCGCCAACCGGGACAGGGCATCCTACAATGAGCAGTTCTTC,CASSANRDRASYNEQFF
TRBJ1-1,TRBV29-1,-,TRBD1,TGCAGCGTTGTGCAGGGGGGAAACACTGAAGCTTTCTTT,CSVVQGGNTEAFF
TRBJ2-1,TRBV5-1,-,TRBD2,TGCGCCAGCTCAGAGGTGGCGGGAGTAAATGAGCAGTTCTTC,CASSEVAGVNEQFF